The clone carrying this T cell receptor (delta chain) has only a few counts. The protein in TCRdb stems from a much larger clone and differs at residue 12 from this DNA's translation, likely a read error; here the protein is translated from the DNA. Each sorted gammadelta sample had TRG and TRD chains sequenced. TCRdb made new clone calls on the multiplex PCR reads using CATT. The data show 85,000 to 100,000 delta-chain clones, over 0.9% seen once. This record comes from a study of γδ T cells in repeated Plasmodium falciparum infection. Study context: Four controlled malaria infections with P. falciparum NF54 spanned less than 800 days.

The sample taken for sequencing was gamma-delta T cells from blood. This clonotype was obtained from a pool of human donors (malaria-infected and uninfected, not separated).

For the CDR3, the DNA is TGTGCCTGTGATCGGTGGGGAGACACCGATAAACCCATCTTT. It codes for CACDRWGDTDKPIF. No J gene was called, and the V gene is TRDV2; the table's D gene call, TRDD3, was not cross checked with the DNA. From germline, CDR1 is GEAIGNYY and CDR2 EKD. The CDR3 covers 14 residues.